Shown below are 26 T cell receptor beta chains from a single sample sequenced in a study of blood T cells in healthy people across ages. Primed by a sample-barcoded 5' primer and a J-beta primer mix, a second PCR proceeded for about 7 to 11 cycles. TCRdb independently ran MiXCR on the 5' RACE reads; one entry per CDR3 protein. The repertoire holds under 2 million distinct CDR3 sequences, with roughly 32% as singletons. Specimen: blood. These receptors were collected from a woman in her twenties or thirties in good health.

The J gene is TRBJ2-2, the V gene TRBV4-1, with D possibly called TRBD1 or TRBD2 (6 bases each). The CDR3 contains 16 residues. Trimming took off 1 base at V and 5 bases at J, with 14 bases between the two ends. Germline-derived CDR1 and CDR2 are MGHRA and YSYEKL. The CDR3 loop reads CASSQGGALDTGELFF. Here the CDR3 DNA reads TGCGCCAGCAGCCAAGGGGGGGCATTAGATACCGGGGAGCTGTTTTTT.

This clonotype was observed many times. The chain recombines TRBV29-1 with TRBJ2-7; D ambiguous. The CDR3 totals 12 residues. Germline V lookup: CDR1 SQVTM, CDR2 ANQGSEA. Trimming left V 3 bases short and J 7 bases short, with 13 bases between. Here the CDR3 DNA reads TGCAGCGTTGAGAAGGGCCGCGGTGAGCAGTACTTC. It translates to CSVEKGRGEQYF.

CDR3 nucleotides: TGTGCCTCCGGGGGGGTGGTAACGGAGACCCAGTACTTC. Its protein is CASGGVVTETQYF. The J gene is TRBJ2-5, the V gene TRBV6-1, with TRBD2 identical over 8 bases. CDR1 is MNHNS and CDR2 is SASEGT in the germline V gene. The CDR3 consists of 13 residues. Germline trimming cut 11 bases from V and 5 bases from J; bases unmatched to any gene: 10.

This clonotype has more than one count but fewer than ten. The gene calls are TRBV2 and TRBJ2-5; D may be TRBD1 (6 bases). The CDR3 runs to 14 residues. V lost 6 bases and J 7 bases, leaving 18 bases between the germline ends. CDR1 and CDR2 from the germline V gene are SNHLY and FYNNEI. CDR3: CASRPTGVRGTQYF. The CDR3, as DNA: TGTGCCAGCAGGCCGACAGGAGTTAGGGGGACCCAGTACTTC.

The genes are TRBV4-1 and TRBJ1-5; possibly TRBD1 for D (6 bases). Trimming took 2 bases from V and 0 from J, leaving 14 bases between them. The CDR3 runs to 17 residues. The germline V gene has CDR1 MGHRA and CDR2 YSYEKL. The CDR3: CASSQTRTEYSNQPQHF. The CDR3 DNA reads TGCGCCAGCAGCCAAACACGGACAGAATATAGCAATCAGCCCCAGCATTTT.

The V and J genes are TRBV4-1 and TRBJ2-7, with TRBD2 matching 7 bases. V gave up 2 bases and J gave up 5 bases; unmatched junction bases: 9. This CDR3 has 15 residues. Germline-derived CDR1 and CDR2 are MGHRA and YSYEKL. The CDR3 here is CASSQRALAGNEQYF. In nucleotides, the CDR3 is TGCGCCAGCAGCCAAAGGGCGTTAGCGGGCAACGAGCAGTACTTC.

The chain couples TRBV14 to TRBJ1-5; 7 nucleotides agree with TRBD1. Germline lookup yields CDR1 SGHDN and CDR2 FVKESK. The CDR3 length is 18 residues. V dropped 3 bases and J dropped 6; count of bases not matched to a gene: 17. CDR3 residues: CASSHPTPGGGIRQPQHF. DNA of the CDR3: TGTGCCAGCAGCCACCCTACCCCAGGGGGTGGTATTCGTCAGCCCCAGCATTTT.

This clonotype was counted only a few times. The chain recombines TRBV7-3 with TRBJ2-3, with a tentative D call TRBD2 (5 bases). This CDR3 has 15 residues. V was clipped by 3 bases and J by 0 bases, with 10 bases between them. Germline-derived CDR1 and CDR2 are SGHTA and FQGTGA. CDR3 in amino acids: CASSFGLVSTDTQYF. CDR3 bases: TGTGCCAGCAGCTTCGGACTGGTTAGCACAGATACGCAGTATTTT.

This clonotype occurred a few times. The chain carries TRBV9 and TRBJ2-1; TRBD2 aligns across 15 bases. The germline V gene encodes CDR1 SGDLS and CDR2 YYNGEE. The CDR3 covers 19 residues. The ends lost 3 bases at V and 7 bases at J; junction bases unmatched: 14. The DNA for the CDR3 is TGTGCCAGCAGCGACCCATACCAAGGGACTAGCGGGAGGTTGAATGAGCAGTTCTTC. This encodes CASSDPYQGTSGRLNEQFF. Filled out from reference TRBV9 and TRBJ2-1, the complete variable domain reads DSGVTQTPKHLITATGQRVTLRCSPRSGDLSVYWYQQSLDQGLQFLIQYYNGEERAKGNILERFSAQQFPDLHSELNLSSLELGDSALYFCASSDPYQGTSGRLNEQFFGPGTRLTVL.

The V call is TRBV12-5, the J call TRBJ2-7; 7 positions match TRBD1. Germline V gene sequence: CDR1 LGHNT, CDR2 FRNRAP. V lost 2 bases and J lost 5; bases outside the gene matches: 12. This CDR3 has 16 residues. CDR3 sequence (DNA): TGTGCTAGTGGTTTGAGGACAGGTCCGCAGCAAGACGAGCAGTACTTC. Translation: CASGLRTGPQQDEQYF.

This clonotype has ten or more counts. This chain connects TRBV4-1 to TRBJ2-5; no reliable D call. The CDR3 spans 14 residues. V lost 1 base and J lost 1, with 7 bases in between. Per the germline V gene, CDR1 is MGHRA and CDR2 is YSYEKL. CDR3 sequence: CASSQAAFQETQYF. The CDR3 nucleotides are TGCGCCAGCAGCCAAGCGGCTTTCCAAGAGACCCAGTACTTC.

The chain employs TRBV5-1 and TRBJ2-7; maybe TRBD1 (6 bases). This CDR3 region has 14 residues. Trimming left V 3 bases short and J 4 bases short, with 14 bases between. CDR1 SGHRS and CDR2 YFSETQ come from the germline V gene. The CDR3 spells CASSSGANLYEQYF. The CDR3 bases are TGCGCCAGCAGCTCAGGGGCCAACCTTTACGAGCAGTACTTC.

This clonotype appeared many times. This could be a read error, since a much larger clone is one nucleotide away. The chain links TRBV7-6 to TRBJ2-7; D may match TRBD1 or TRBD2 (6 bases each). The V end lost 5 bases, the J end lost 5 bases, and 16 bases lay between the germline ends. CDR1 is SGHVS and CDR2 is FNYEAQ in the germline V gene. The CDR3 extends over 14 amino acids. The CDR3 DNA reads TGTGCCAGCAGCCCCGCACAGGGAGGCCACGAGCAGTACTTC. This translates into CASSPAQGGHEQYF.

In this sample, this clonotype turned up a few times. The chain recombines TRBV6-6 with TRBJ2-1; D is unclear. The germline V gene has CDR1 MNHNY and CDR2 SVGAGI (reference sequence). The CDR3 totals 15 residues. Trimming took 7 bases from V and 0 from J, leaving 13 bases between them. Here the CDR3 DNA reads TGTGCCAGCAACATCTTCAGGAGCTCCTACAATGAGCAGTTCTTC. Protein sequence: CASNIFRSSYNEQFF.

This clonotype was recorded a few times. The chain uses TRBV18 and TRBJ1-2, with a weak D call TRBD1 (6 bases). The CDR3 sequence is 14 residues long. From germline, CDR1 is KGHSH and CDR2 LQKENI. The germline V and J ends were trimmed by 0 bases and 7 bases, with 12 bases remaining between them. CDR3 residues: CASSPPGGAGGYTF. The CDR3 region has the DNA TGTGCCAGCTCACCACCGGGGGGGGCCGGTGGCTACACCTTC.

CDR3 region: CASSTLRDELRELFF. The CDR3 DNA reads as TGTGCCAGCAGTACGCTGAGGGACGAGTTGAGGGAGCTGTTTTTT. The rearrangement uses TRBV6-5 and TRBJ2-2; D could derive from TRBD1 or TRBD2 (5 bases each). With 5 bases removed from V and 9 bases from J, the gap between germline ends came to 19 bases. The germline gives CDR1 MNHEY, CDR2 SVGAGI. The CDR3 has 15 residues.

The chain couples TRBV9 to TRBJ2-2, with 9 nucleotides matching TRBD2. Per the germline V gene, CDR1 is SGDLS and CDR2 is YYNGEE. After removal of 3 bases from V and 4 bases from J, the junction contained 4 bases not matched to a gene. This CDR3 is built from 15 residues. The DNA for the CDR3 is TGTGCCAGCAGCGAGAGCGGGAGGTCCACCGGGGAGCTGTTTTTT. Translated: CASSESGRSTGELFF.

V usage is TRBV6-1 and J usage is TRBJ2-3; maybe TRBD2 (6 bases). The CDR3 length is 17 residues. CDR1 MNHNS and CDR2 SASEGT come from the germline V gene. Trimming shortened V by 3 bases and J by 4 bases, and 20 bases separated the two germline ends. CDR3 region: CASSEDPLAVSADTQYF. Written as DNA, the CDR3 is TGTGCCAGCAGTGAGGACCCCTTAGCGGTTAGCGCAGATACGCAGTATTTT.

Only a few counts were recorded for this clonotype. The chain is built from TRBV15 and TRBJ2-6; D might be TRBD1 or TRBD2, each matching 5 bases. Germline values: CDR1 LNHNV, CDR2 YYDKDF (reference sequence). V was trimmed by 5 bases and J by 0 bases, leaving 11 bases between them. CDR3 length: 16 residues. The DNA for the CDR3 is TGTGCCACCAGCCGGGACCCAGGCTCTGGGGCCAACGTCCTGACTTTC. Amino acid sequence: CATSRDPGSGANVLTF.

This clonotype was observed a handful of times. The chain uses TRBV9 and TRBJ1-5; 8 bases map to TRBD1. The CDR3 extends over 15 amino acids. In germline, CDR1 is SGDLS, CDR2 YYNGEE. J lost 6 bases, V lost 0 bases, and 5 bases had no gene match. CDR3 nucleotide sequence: TGTGCCAGCAGCGTAGGTGGGACAGGTTTTCAGCCCCAGCATTTT. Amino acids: CASSVGGTGFQPQHF.

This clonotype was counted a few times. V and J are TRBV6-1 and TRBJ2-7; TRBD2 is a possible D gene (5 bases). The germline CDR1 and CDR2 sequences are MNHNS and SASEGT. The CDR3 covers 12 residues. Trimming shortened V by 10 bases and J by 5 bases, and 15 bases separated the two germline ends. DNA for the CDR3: TGTGCCACCAACTTGGGAGTCCACGAGCAGTACTTC. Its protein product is CATNLGVHEQYF.

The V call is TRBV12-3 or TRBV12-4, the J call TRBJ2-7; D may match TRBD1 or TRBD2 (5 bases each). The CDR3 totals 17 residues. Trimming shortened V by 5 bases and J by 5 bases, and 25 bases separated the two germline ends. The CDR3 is CASSPRIFGALKHEQYF. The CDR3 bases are TGTGCCAGCAGTCCCAGAATTTTCGGGGCGCTAAAGCACGAGCAGTACTTC.

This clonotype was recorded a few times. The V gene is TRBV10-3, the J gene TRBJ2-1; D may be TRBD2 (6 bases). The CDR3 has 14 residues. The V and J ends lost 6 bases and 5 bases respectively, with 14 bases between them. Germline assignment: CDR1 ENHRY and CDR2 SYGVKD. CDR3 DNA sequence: TGTGCCATCAGGGACGGCGGCGGGGACAATGAGCAGTTCTTC. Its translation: CAIRDGGGDNEQFF.

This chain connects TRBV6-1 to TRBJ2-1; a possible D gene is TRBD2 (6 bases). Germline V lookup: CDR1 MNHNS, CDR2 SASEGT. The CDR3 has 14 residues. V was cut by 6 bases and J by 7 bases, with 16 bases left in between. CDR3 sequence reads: CASSHYGGKNEQFF. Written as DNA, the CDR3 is TGTGCCAGCAGCCATTATGGGGGGAAAAATGAGCAGTTCTTC.

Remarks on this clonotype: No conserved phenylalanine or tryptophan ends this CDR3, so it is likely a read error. The CDR3 loop is CSALDRDGFYEQYL. The CDR3 region has the DNA TGCAGTGCCCTAGACAGGGACGGTTTCTACGAGCAGTACCTC. The chain is built from TRBV20-1 and TRBJ2-7, with 7 positions matching TRBD1. Germline CDR1 and CDR2: DFQATT and SNEGSKA (reference sequence). This CDR3 has 14 amino acids. V lost 6 bases and J lost 3; bases outside the gene matches: 11.

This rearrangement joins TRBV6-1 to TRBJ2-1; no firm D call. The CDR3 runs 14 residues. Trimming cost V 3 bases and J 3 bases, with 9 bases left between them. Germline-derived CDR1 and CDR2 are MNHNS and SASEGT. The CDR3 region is CASSDQLLYNEQFF. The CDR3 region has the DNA TGTGCCAGCAGTGATCAACTACTCTACAATGAGCAGTTCTTC.